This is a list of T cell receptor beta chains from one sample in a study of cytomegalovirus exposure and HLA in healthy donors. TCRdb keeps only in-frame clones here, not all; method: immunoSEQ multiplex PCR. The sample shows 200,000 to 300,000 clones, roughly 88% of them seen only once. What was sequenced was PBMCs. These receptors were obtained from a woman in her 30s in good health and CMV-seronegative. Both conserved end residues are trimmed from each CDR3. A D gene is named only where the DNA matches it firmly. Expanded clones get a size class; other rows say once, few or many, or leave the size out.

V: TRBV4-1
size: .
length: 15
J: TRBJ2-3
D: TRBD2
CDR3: ASSQVGGTRGADTQY

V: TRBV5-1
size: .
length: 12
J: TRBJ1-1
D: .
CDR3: ASSLGEGITEAF

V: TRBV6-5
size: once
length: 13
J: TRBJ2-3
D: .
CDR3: ASSYGGTSTDTQY

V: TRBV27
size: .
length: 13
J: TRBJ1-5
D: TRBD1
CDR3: ASSAVGTGNQPQH

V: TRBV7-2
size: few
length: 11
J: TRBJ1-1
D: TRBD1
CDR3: ASSLDRGDGAF

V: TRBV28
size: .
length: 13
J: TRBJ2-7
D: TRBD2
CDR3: ASSLEREISYEQY

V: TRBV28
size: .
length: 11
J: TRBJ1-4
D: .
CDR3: ASSAGGEEKLF

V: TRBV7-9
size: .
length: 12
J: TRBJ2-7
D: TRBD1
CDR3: ASSFSWTGDEQY

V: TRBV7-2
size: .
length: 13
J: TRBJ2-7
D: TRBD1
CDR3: ASRSTGKRSYEQY

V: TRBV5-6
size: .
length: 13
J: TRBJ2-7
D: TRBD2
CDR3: ASSLGTSGPYEQY

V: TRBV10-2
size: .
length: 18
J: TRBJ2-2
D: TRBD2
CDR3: ASSAYWTSGSAPNTGELF

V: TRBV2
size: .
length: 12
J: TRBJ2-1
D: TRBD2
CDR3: ANILAGRPNEQF

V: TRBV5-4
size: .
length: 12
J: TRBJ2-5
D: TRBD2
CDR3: ASSSGLAQETQY

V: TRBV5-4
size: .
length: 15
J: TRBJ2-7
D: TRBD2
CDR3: ASSLGGTSGNLYEQY

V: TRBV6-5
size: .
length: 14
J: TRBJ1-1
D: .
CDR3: ASSYSKRTADTEAF